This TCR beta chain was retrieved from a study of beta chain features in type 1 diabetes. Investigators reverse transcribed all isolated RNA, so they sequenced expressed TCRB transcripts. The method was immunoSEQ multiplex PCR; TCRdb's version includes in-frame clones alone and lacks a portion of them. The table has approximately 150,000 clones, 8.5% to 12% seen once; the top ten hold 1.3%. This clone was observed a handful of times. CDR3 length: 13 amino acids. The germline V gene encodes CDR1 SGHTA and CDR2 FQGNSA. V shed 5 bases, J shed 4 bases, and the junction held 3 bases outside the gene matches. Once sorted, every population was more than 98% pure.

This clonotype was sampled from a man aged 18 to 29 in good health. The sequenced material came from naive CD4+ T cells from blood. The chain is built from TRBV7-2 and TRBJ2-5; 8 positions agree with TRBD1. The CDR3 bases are TGTGCCAGCAGCAAAACAGGGGGAGAGACCCAGTACTTC. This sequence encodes CASSKTGGETQYF.